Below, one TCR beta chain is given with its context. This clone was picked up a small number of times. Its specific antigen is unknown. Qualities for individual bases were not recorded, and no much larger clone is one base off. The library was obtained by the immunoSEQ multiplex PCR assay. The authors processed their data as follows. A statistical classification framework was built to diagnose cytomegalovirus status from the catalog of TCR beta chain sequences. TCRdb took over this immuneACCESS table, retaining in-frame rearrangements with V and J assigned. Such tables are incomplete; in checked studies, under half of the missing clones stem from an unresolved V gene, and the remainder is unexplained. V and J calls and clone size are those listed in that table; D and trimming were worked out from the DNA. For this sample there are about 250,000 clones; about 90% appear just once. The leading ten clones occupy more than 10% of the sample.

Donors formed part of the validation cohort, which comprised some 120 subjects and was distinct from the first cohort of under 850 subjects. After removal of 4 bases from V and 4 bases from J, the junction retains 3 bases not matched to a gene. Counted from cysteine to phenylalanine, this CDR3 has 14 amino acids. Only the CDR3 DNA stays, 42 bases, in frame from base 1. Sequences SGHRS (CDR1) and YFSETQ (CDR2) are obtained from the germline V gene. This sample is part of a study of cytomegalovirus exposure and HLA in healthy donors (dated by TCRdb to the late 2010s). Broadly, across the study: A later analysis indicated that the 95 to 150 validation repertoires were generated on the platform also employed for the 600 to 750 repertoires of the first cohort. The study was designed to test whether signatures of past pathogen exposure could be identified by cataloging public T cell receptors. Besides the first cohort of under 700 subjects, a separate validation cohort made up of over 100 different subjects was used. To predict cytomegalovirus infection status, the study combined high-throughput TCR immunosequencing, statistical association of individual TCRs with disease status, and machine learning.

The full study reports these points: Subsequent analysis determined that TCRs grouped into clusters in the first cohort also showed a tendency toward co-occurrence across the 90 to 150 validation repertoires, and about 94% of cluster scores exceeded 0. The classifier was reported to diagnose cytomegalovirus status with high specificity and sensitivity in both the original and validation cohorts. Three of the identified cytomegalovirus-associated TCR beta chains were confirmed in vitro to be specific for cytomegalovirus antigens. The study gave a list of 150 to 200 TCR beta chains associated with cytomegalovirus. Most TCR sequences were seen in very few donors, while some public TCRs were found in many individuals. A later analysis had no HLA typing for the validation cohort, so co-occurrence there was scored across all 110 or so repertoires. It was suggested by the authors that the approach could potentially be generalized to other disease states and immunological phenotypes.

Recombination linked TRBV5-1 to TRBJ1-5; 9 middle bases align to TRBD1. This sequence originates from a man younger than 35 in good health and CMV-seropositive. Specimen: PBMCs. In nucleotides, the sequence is TGCGCCAGCAGCCCGGGGACAGGGAATCAGCCCCAGCATTTT. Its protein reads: CASSPGTGNQPQHF.